This record covers a single T cell receptor beta chain. Antigen specificity is unknown. The source of the sample is a study of shared clonotypes between healthy human individuals. The V segment lost 3 bases and the J segment 14 bases; nucleotides outside the gene matches: 7. The CDR3 spans 14 residues. Germline V lookup: CDR1 SGDLS, CDR2 YYNGEE. General observations from the study: Roughly 5% of naive CD4 clonotypes were common to several donors. Sampling covered nothing but blood. Tissue TCR repertoires likely differ from those found in blood. The study found lower generation probabilities in non-shared clonotypes than in those shared by all four donors.

Tens of thousands of T cell genomes, or around 0.2 ug DNA, went into the sorted-subset replicate PCRs. Sequencing used immunoSEQ multiplex PCR; TCRdb keeps in-frame clones, though not all of them. The table has millions of clones, 85% to 95% seen once; the top ten hold roughly 0.36%. The rearrangement joins TRBV9 to TRBJ2-1; 14 bases agree with TRBD2. Sequenced: naive CD4+ T cells from PBMCs. As to subset: CD45RA+ positively selected. The origin of this receptor is a man between 18 and 29 years old in good health. Some clones in this sample may be carry-over from other donors' samples. The CDR3 is CASSAGTSGGRKFF. CDR3 DNA sequence: TGTGCCAGCAGCGCCGGGACTAGCGGGGGTCGGAAGTTCTTC.